This note documents a single T cell receptor (beta chain) sequence. The antigen is not known. The data belong to a study of Ad26.COV2.S vaccination and SARS-CoV-2 variants. TCRdb's copy holds only in-frame clones and misses some; the assay was immunoSEQ multiplex PCR. The sample lists about 380,000 clones; roughly four fifths were seen once. Indicated treatment: some 20 received Ad26.COV2.S at low or high dose, single or two shots; about 5 received placebo; per-sample allocation not given. Material that was analyzed had been drawn on day 63 after the first vaccine or placebo injection. A Boston donor was an adult aged 18-55 years. V lost 4 bases to trimming and J lost 7 bases; unmatched junction nucleotides: 2. Germline CDR1 and CDR2: SGHVS and FNYEAQ. The CDR3 has 13 amino acids. Overall study results and limits: The authors reported substantial breadth in spike-specific CD8+ and CD4+ T cell responses after vaccination. Similar non-spike TCR breadth was observed in recipients of vaccine and of placebo. Estimates derived from TCR breadth and depth analyses may have underestimated total T cell responses.

Sequenced material: peripheral blood, taken in a trial of Ad26.COV2.S vaccine versus placebo. The rearrangement joins TRBV7-6 to TRBJ1-2; 11 nucleotides line up with TRBD1. This clonotype was sampled from a person aged 18-60 years who received the Ad26.COV2.S COVID-19 vaccine or a placebo. The CDR3 DNA reads as TGTGCCAGCAGCTCGGGACAGGGGGGTGGCTACACCTTC. Translation gives CASSSGQGGGYTF. Drawing the rest from reference TRBV7-6 and TRBJ1-2, the complete variable domain is GAGVSQSPRYKVTKRGQDVALRCDPISGHVSLYWYRQALGQGPEFLTYFNYEAQQDKSGLPNDRFSAERPEGSISTLTIQRTEQRDSAMYRCASSSGQGGGYTFGSGTRLTVV.